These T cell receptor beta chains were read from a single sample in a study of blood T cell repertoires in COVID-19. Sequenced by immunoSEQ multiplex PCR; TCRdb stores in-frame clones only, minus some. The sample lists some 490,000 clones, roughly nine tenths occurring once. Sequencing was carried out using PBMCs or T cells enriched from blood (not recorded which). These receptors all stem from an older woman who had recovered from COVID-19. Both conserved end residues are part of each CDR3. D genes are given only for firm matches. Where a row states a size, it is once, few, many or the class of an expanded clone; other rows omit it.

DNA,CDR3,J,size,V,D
TGTGCCAGCAGTGACAGCCAGAGGAGCTCCTATAATTCACCCCTCCACTTT,CASSDSQRSSYNSPLHF,TRBJ1-6,.,TRBV2,.
TGTGCCAGCACTCCGGGTCAGGGGGCCAACGTCCTGACTTTC,CASTPGQGANVLTF,TRBJ2-6,.,TRBV25-1,.
TGTGCCAGTAGTATAATAGGTGTTGGGAATACAGGGCAGTTTGAGACCCAGTACTTC,CASSIIGVGNTGQFETQYF,TRBJ2-5,once,TRBV19,.
TGCGCCAGCAGCCAGTTGGGCAGCCTGAACACTGAAGCTTTCTTT,CASSQLGSLNTEAFF,TRBJ1-1,few,TRBV4-1,.
TGTGCCAGCAGCTTCCTTAATTCACCCCTCCACTTT,CASSFLNSPLHF,TRBJ1-6,.,TRBV11-3,.
TGTGCCACCGCTACAGGGTTCCCTCAGCCCCAGCATTTT,CATATGFPQPQHF,TRBJ1-5,.,TRBV15,.
TGTGCCAGCAGCCCGATCTATTCGGGAAGCAATCAGCCCCAGCATTTT,CASSPIYSGSNQPQHF,TRBJ1-5,.,TRBV28,.
TGTGCCAGCAGCTTAGATCTAGCTCAGCCCCAGCATTTT,CASSLDLAQPQHF,TRBJ1-5,.,TRBV11-2,.
TGTGCCAGCAGTTTGGGGACTTATAATGAAAAACTGTTTTTT,CASSLGTYNEKLFF,TRBJ1-4,.,TRBV27,.
TGTGCCAGCACCTTCTCGGGCTATGGCTACACCTTC,CASTFSGYGYTF,TRBJ1-2,.,TRBV6-5,.
TGTGCCAGCAGCCACGGGGGAAACACCATATATTTT,CASSHGGNTIYF,TRBJ1-3,.,TRBV3-1/TRBV3-2,.
TGTGCCAGCAGGACAGGATTGGACACCGGGGAGCTGTTTTTT,CASRTGLDTGELFF,TRBJ2-2,.,TRBV9,.
TGTGCCAGCAGTGAAGTGTACAGAAATCAGCCCCAGCATTTT,CASSEVYRNQPQHF,TRBJ1-5,.,TRBV2,.
TGCGCCAGCAGCTTGGCGGCGGGCACCACAGATACGCAGTATTTT,CASSLAAGTTDTQYF,TRBJ2-3,.,TRBV5-1,.
TGCAGCGCAGACAGGGGGACGGGAGATACGCAGTATTTT,CSADRGTGDTQYF,TRBJ2-3,.,TRBV29-1,TRBD1
TGCGCCAGCACTTCTAACGTTGAGCAGTTCTTC,CASTSNVEQFF,TRBJ2-1,.,TRBV5-1,.
TGTGCCAGCAGTGTGATAGACTATGGCTACACCTTC,CASSVIDYGYTF,TRBJ1-2,.,TRBV2,.
TGTGCCAGCAGTACGAACACTAAGGTGCATGGCTACACCTTC,CASSTNTKVHGYTF,TRBJ1-2,.,TRBV6-2/TRBV6-3,.
TGCGCCAGCAGCTTGGCCGTAGCGGGGGGGGAGACCCAGTACTTC,CASSLAVAGGETQYF,TRBJ2-5,once,TRBV5-1,TRBD2
TGTGCCAGCAGCCAAGAGTCAGGGGGCCACTATAATTCACCCCTCCACTTT,CASSQESGGHYNSPLHF,TRBJ1-6,.,TRBV3-1/TRBV3-2,TRBD1
TGTGCCAGTAACACTCCGGGGAGCTTCTATGGCTACACCTTC,CASNTPGSFYGYTF,TRBJ1-2,.,TRBV19,.
TGTGCCAGCAGCCTTGAGACTAGCTACGCAGATACGCAGTATTTT,CASSLETSYADTQYF,TRBJ2-3,.,TRBV11-2,TRBD2
TGTGCCAGCAGCGTAGAAGCTAGCGGGGGGGCAACAGATACGCAGTATTTT,CASSVEASGGATDTQYF,TRBJ2-3,.,TRBV9,TRBD2
TGTGCCAGCAGGAGGACAGACGGAAACACCATATATTTT,CASRRTDGNTIYF,TRBJ1-3,once,TRBV6-5,.
TGTGCCAGCTCAATTGACAGGTTGAACACTGAAGCTTTCTTT,CASSIDRLNTEAFF,TRBJ1-1,once,TRBV18,.
TGCGCCAGCTCCGGACAGGAGTACTACGAGCAGTACTTC,CASSGQEYYEQYF,TRBJ2-7,.,TRBV10-2,TRBD1
TGCAGCGTTGCCGGGACAGGGATATACAATGAGCAGTTCTTC,CSVAGTGIYNEQFF,TRBJ2-1,once,TRBV29-1,TRBD1
TGTGCCAGCAGCGCCCGACAGGGGGCAGAGGGCTATGGCTACACCTTC,CASSARQGAEGYGYTF,TRBJ1-2,.,TRBV3-1/TRBV3-2,TRBD1
TGTGCCAGCAGTGAAACAGGAGGGTCGAACTACAATGAGCAGTTCTTC,CASSETGGSNYNEQFF,TRBJ2-1,.,TRBV2,.
TGCGCCAGCAAAAGCGGGGGGGCCCCAGATACGCAGTATTTT,CASKSGGAPDTQYF,TRBJ2-3,once,TRBV5-1,TRBD2
TGTGCCAGTAGTAGCGGGACAGGGGGCACCGGGGAGCTGTTTTTT,CASSSGTGGTGELFF,TRBJ2-2,.,TRBV19,TRBD1
TGTGCCAGCTCACCTACAGGGGGGCAGCCCCAGCATTTT,CASSPTGGQPQHF,TRBJ1-5,.,TRBV18,TRBD1
TGTGCCAGCAGTTACCGGTCTTGGTCCGACTATGGCTACACCTTC,CASSYRSWSDYGYTF,TRBJ1-2,few,TRBV6-2/TRBV6-3,.
TGTGCCAGCAGGTATAGCAATCAGCCCCAGCATTTT,CASRYSNQPQHF,TRBJ1-5,.,TRBV6-5,.
TGTGCCAGCAAAAACCCGGACCCCGGCGGGAACATTCAGTACTTC,CASKNPDPGGNIQYF,TRBJ2-4,.,TRBV6-6,.
TGCGCCAGCAGCTTGGAACCCCACAGCTCTGAAGCTTTCTTT,CASSLEPHSSEAFF,TRBJ1-1,.,TRBV5-1,.
TGTGCCAGCAGTCTGACTACTCGGGGAGAACATTTT,CASSLTTRGEHF,TRBJ1-5,.,TRBV12-3/TRBV12-4,.
TGTGCCAGCACCTCACCGGGGTATCACACCGGGGAGCTGTTTTTT,CASTSPGYHTGELFF,TRBJ2-2,.,TRBV6-5,.
TGTGCCAGCAGCGGCTCAGGGGGGAATTCACCCCTCCACTTT,CASSGSGGNSPLHF,TRBJ1-6,.,TRBV11-2,TRBD1
TGTGCCACCAGTGACCCGGGACAGTCCAACTATGGCTACACCTTC,CATSDPGQSNYGYTF,TRBJ1-2,once,TRBV24-1,TRBD1
TGTGCCAGCAGCTCAAGACAGGGGGCCAACTATGGCTACACCTTC,CASSSRQGANYGYTF,TRBJ1-2,.,TRBV11-2,TRBD1
TGTGCCAGCAGCCAAGGGACAGGGGTTCAGCCCCAGCATTTT,CASSQGTGVQPQHF,TRBJ1-5,.,TRBV4-2,TRBD1
TGTGCCATCGGAAGCGGGGGAAACAATGAGCAGTTCTTC,CAIGSGGNNEQFF,TRBJ2-1,once,TRBV10-3,TRBD2
TGTGCCAGCTCGGGTGGGAACCAAAGGGGTACTGAAGCTTTCTTT,CASSGGNQRGTEAFF,TRBJ1-1,.,TRBV2,.
TGTGCCAGCAGCTTGGGGCCTCTAGCTGGTACAGATACGCAGTATTTT,CASSLGPLAGTDTQYF,TRBJ2-3,.,TRBV5-4,.
TGTGCCGGTACTGGACAGGGGAGGACTAATGAAAAACTGTTTTTT,CAGTGQGRTNEKLFF,TRBJ1-4,.,TRBV2,TRBD1
TGTGCCAGTAGTATGAGCCGGGACAGACTCTATGGCTACACCTTC,CASSMSRDRLYGYTF,TRBJ1-2,once,TRBV19,TRBD1
TGTGCCAGCAGTAGCGCGGGACTAGCCTACAATGAGCAGTTCTTC,CASSSAGLAYNEQFF,TRBJ2-1,.,TRBV6-5,TRBD2
TGTGCCAGCAGTCCCCTTATCGGGACTGTTGAAGCTTTCTTT,CASSPLIGTVEAFF,TRBJ1-1,.,TRBV11-3,.
TGTGCCAGCAGTTACGGGGGCCTATCAGGGGAAAAACTGTTTTTT,CASSYGGLSGEKLFF,TRBJ1-4,.,TRBV6-2/TRBV6-3,.
TGTGCCAGCAGCCAAGTAGACGGATGGCATGGGCTTGGCACAGATACGCAGTATTTT,CASSQVDGWHGLGTDTQYF,TRBJ2-3,.,TRBV3-1/TRBV3-2,.